These 20 T cell receptor beta chains share one sample of origin, sequenced in a study of T cell repertoires in cytomegalovirus infection. Each CDR3 protein gets one entry after TCRdb re-called the reads with MiXCR. The sample yields 150,000 or so distinct CDR3 sequences, 23% seen once. The sequenced sample consisted of PBMCs. The receptors originated from a human donor in good health (CMV status not recorded). Some clones in this sample may be carry-over from other donors' samples.

This clonotype qualifies as medium-sized. CDR3 bases: TGTGCCAGCAGCTCCCCTATAGCGGGGGTTAGCACCGGGGAGCTGTTTTTT. Amino acid sequence: CASSSPIAGVSTGELFF. This chain joins TRBV7-2 and TRBJ2-2; 9 bases fit TRBD2. CDR1 SGHTA and CDR2 FQGNSA come from the germline V gene. The CDR3 sequence is 17 residues long. V was clipped by 4 bases and J by 4 bases; unmatched bases: 10.

Of note for this clonotype: Possible read error: a much larger clone is one base away. The rearrangement uses TRBV12-3 or TRBV12-4 and TRBJ1-5, with D hard to call. The V end lost 3 bases, the J end lost 8 bases, and 14 bases lay between the germline ends. The CDR3 runs to 14 residues. The CDR3 sequence: CASSFMTRTEPQHF. CDR3 bases: TGTGCCAGCAGTTTTATGACACGGACGGAGCCCCAGCATTTT.

The chain has TRBV11-2 and TRBJ2-7; TRBD2 aligns across 8 bases. Germline CDR1 and CDR2: SGHAT and FQNNGV. V lost 5 bases, J lost 4 bases, and 10 bases stayed unmatched. The CDR3 consists of 15 residues. As DNA, the CDR3 is TGTGCCAGCAGCGTCACAGCGGGAGCTAGTTACGAGCAGTACTTC. Protein product: CASSVTAGASYEQYF.

Turning to this clonotype: Being one base from a much bigger clone, this may be a read error. This CDR3 fails to terminate in the conserved phenylalanine or tryptophan, so it likely reflects a read error. This chain uses TRBV6-2 or TRBV6-3 with TRBJ1-1; D gene unclear. This CDR3 is built from 14 residues. Germline CDR1 MNHEY, CDR2 SVGEGT. Trimming removed 0 bases from V and 5 bases from J, with 10 bases in between. CDR3 bases: TGTGCCAGCAGTTACTCCACAACTGGAACTGAAGCTTTCTTA. The encoded protein is CASSYSTTGTEAFL.

This clonotype was counted a few times. This chain links TRBV6-2 or TRBV6-3 with TRBJ1-5; TRBD1 matches 8 bases. CDR3 length equals 14 residues. V lost 10 bases to trimming and J lost 2 bases; unmatched junction nucleotides: 7. In germline, CDR1 is MNHEY, CDR2 SVGEGT. The CDR3 protein is CATDAGGGNQPQHF. The CDR3, as DNA: TGTGCCACCGACGCAGGGGGCGGCAATCAGCCCCAGCATTTT.

This clonotype was seen a few times. The V call is TRBV28, the J call TRBJ1-5; TRBD1 might be the D (5 bases). Trimming cost V 8 bases and J 3 bases, with 8 bases left between them. CDR1 is MDHEN, CDR2 SYDVKM, per germline. The CDR3 loop spans 12 amino acids. Written as DNA, the CDR3 is TGTGCCAGCCGGGGACCCAATCAGCCCCAGCATTTT. Translating it yields CASRGPNQPQHF.

The CDR3 region is CASSLTESYEQYF. Written as DNA, the CDR3 is TGTGCCAGCAGCCTGACAGAATCCTACGAGCAGTACTTC. The chain links TRBV6-2 or TRBV6-3 to TRBJ2-7; maybe TRBD1 (5 bases). The CDR3 sequence is 13 residues long. Germline V CDR1 and CDR2: MNHEY, SVGEGT. V was pared by 6 bases and J by 1 base, with 10 bases between.

The table lists this clonotype with a few counts. This chain uses TRBV5-4 with TRBJ2-3, with D hard to call. V dropped 2 bases and J dropped 7 bases, with 17 bases sitting between them. The germline V gene encodes CDR1 SGHNT and CDR2 YYREEE (reference sequence). CDR3 length: 15 residues. The CDR3 DNA follows: TGTGCCAGCAGCTTAGTCATGAGTGGTCCAAATACGCAGTATTTT. Its translation is CASSLVMSGPNTQYF.

The chain combines TRBV2 with TRBJ2-7, with TRBD1 matching 11 bases. The CDR3 length is 13 residues. The junction had 3 bases not matched to a gene; V was cut back by 7 bases and J by 4 bases. Per the germline V gene, CDR1 is SNHLY and CDR2 is FYNNEI. In nucleotides, the CDR3 is TGTGCCAGCATAGGACAGGGGGCATACGAGCAGTACTTC. Translated, it gives CASIGQGAYEQYF.

A few counts support this clonotype. The chain uses TRBV24-1 and TRBJ1-5; D unresolved. Trimming removed 4 bases at V and 4 bases at J, with 10 bases between. This CDR3 has 14 residues. Germline CDR1 and CDR2: KGHDR and SFDVKD. The CDR3 region is CATSEEGRNQPQHF. The CDR3 coding sequence is TGTGCCACCAGTGAGGAAGGACGTAATCAGCCCCAGCATTTT.

In its sample, this clonotype was seen many times. The chain carries TRBV20-1 and TRBJ2-5; the D is unclear. The CDR3 is 11 amino acids. V lost 7 bases and J lost 4, with 10 bases in between. Germline loops: CDR1 DFQATT, CDR2 SNEGSKA (reference sequence). The CDR3 sequence: CSGDNRETQYF. As DNA, the CDR3 is TGCAGTGGCGATAATCGAGAGACCCAGTACTTC.

This chain uses TRBV13 with TRBJ2-7; D gene unclear. Germline CDR1 PRHDT, CDR2 FYEKMQ (reference sequence). Deletions cut 2 bases from V and 7 bases from J, with 18 bases between. The CDR3 has 15 amino acids. The CDR3 spells CASSLSFRPVGEQYF. The CDR3 coding sequence is TGTGCCAGCAGCTTAAGTTTTCGACCGGTGGGGGAGCAGTACTTC.

The chain carries TRBV28 and TRBJ2-5; D uncertain. Germline values: CDR1 MDHEN, CDR2 SYDVKM. CDR3 length: 15 residues. V was clipped by 2 bases and J by 5 bases, with 15 bases between them. The CDR3 sequence is CASSLQHGVHETQYF. The CDR3 coding sequence is TGTGCCAGCAGTTTACAGCATGGGGTACATGAGACCCAGTACTTC.

V and J are TRBV28 and TRBJ1-1, with 7 bases matching TRBD1. The CDR3 consists of 14 residues. Germline CDR1 reads MDHEN; CDR2 reads SYDVKM. V lost 9 bases and J lost 1; bases outside the gene matches: 8. CDR3 coding DNA: TGTGCCAGTTACCACAGGGGAGCGAACACTGAAGCTTTCTTT. It codes for CASYHRGANTEAFF.

This clonotype came up a few times. The chain has TRBV28 and TRBJ1-5; D uncertain. CDR3 length: 14 residues. Germline V lookup: CDR1 MDHEN, CDR2 SYDVKM. Trimming took 4 bases from V and 3 from J, leaving 10 bases between them. For the CDR3, the DNA is TGTGCCAGCAGTTCCAACTCCAACAATCAGCCCCAGCATTTT. Protein sequence: CASSSNSNNQPQHF.

This sequence joins TRBV7-3 and TRBJ2-1; 7 positions agree with TRBD1. The CDR3 is 15 residues long. Germline V CDR1 and CDR2: SGHTA, FQGTGA. With 3 bases clipped from V and 9 bases from J, the junction kept 11 bases outside the gene matches. CDR3 DNA: TGTGCCAGCAGCTTGATAGGGGGCGATATCATTGAGCAGTTCTTC. Amino acids: CASSLIGGDIIEQFF.

The V and J genes are TRBV7-9 and TRBJ2-3; 11 bases are a match to TRBD2. V trimming: 5 bases; J trimming: 5 bases; junction bases outside the gene matches: 6. The germline V gene encodes CDR1 SEHNR and CDR2 FQNEAQ (reference sequence). This CDR3 is 15 amino acids long. The CDR3 coding sequence is TGTGCCAGCAGCACACTAGCGGGAGATGGAGATACGCAGTATTTT. Residues: CASSTLAGDGDTQYF.

J is TRBJ1-2 and V is TRBV4-3; no definite D call. V lost 0 bases and J lost 0, with 8 bases in between. The germline V gene encodes CDR1 LGHNA and CDR2 YSLEER. The length of the CDR3 is 15 residues. The CDR3 here is CASSQDNWANYGYTF. In DNA, the CDR3 is TGCGCCAGCAGCCAAGATAACTGGGCTAACTATGGCTACACCTTC.

This clonotype appeared many times. V gene TRBV12-3 or TRBV12-4 combines with J gene TRBJ1-4; D gene ambiguous. The CDR3 length is 15 residues. Trimming took off 1 base at V and 6 bases at J, with 12 bases between the two ends. The CDR3 region is CASSLDGWGDEKLFF. As DNA, the CDR3 is TGTGCCAGCAGTTTAGACGGATGGGGAGATGAAAAACTGTTTTTT.

The V and J genes are TRBV4-1 and TRBJ1-3; the D gene is possibly TRBD1 (6 bases). The CDR3 runs to 17 residues. V was pared by 1 base and J by 1 base, with 14 bases between. Germline CDR1 is MGHRA and CDR2 is YSYEKL. CDR3 sequence reads: CASSQGPQGPSGNTIYF. The CDR3 coding sequence is TGCGCCAGCAGCCAAGGGCCCCAGGGGCCTTCTGGAAACACCATATATTTT.